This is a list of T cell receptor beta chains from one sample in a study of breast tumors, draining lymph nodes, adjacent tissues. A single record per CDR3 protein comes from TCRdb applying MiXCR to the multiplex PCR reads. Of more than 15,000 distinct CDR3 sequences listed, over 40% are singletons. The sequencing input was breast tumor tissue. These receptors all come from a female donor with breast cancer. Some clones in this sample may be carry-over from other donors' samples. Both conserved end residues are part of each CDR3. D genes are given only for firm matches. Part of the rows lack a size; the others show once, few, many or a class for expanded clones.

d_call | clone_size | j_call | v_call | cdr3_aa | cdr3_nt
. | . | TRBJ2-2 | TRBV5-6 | CASSPRDFNTGELFF | TGTGCCAGCAGCCCCCGGGACTTCAACACCGGGGAGCTGTTTTTT
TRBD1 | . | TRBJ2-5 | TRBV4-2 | CASSRGNRGWKTQYF | TGTGCCAGCAGCCGCGGTAACAGGGGGTGGAAGACCCAGTACTTC
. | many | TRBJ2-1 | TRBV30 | CAWSEGNGEQFF | TGTGCCTGGAGTGAGGGGAATGGTGAGCAGTTCTTC
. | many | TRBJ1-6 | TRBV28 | CASSFPENNSPLHF | TGTGCCAGCAGTTTTCCAGAAAATAATTCACCCCTCCACTTT
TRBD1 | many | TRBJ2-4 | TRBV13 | CASSQLPGQAGKNIQYF | TGTGCCAGCAGCCAACTCCCGGGACAGGCGGGCAAAAACATTCAGTACTTC
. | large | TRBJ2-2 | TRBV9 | CASSVPDGGSDTGELFF | TGTGCCAGCAGCGTACCTGACGGGGGCTCGGACACCGGGGAGCTGTTTTTT
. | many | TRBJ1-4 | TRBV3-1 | CASSRSGGVSHEKLFF | TGTGCCAGCAGCCGAAGCGGGGGGGTCTCTCATGAAAAACTGTTTTTT
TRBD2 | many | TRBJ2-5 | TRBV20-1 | CSASQLAPVGETQYF | TGCAGTGCCAGCCAACTAGCGCCCGTGGGAGAGACCCAGTACTTC
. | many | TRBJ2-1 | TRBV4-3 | CASSQDRVSEQFF | TGCGCCAGCAGCCAAGATCGAGTCAGTGAGCAGTTCTTC
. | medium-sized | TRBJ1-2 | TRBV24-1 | CATSDTQGDGYTF | TGTGCCACCAGTGACACCCAGGGTGATGGCTACACCTTC
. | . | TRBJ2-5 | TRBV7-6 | CASSLGGAQETQYF | TGTGCCAGCAGCTTAGGGGGGGCCCAGGAGACCCAGTACTTC
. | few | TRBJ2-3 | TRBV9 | CASSEGGGRGTDTQYF | TGTGCCAGCAGCGAGGGGGGGGGGCGCGGCACAGATACGCAGTATTTT
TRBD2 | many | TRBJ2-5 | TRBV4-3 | CASSQGSPGRGETQYF | TGCGCCAGCAGCCAAGGGTCTCCCGGGAGGGGGGAGACCCAGTACTTC